This T cell receptor (beta chain) was obtained from a study of cytomegalovirus exposure and HLA in healthy donors. Study as a whole: Researchers previously reported finding fewer than 120 million unique TCR beta sequences from about 200 million T cells. Among the roughly 400 genotyped donors, approximately 82% were placed in the Caucasian-associated ancestry cluster.

The V and J ends lost 1 base and 8 bases respectively, with 18 bases between them. The CDR3 runs 15 residues. The germline CDR1 and CDR2 sequences are LGHNA and YSLEER. In this sample, this clone turned up a few times. The PCR contained 60 Vbeta and 13 Jbeta primers. The table came from immunoSEQ multiplex PCR; TCRdb's copy has only in-frame clones and leaves some out. The sample yields about 150,000 clones, 70% to 90% seen once. The chain is built from TRBV4-3 and TRBJ2-7; D is possibly TRBD1 (6 bases). The source material was PBMCs. The sequence was obtained from a male donor in good health and CMV-seronegative. CDR3 DNA sequence: TGCGCCAGCAGCCAAGTTCGGACAGACGGTGTTCAGCAGTACTTC. It encodes CASSQVRTDGVQQYF.